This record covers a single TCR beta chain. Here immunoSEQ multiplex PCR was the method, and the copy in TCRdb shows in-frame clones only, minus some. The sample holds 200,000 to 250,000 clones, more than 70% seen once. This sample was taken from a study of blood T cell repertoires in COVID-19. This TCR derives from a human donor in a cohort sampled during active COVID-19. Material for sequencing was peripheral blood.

The CDR3, as DNA: TGTGCCAGCAGCTTAGACGGTAATTCACCCCTCCACTTT. As protein: CASSLDGNSPLHF. The chain recombines TRBV11-1 with TRBJ1-6, with D uncertain. This CDR3 is 13 amino acids long. V gave up 1 base and J gave up 6 bases, with 4 bases separating them. The germline gives CDR1 SGHAT, CDR2 FQDESV (reference sequence).